The 5 T cell receptor beta chains below were found in one sample sequenced in a study of cytomegalovirus exposure and HLA in healthy donors. The PCR employed 60 Vbeta primers together with 13 Jbeta primers. Only in-frame clones appear in the TCRdb table, and some are missing; sequencing was by immunoSEQ multiplex PCR. The repertoire holds about 170,000 clones, with roughly four fifths as singletons. The sequenced sample consisted of PBMCs. Source of these receptors: a woman aged 18-30 years in good health and CMV-seropositive.

Concerning this clone: The same CDR3 arises from other DNA sequences in this sample as well. This chain connects TRBV7-6 to TRBJ1-1; 8 bases map to TRBD1. Germline V lookup: CDR1 SGHVS, CDR2 FNYEAQ. The CDR3 has 15 amino acids. The junction had 10 bases not matched to a gene; V was cut back by 5 bases and J by 5 bases. In DNA, the CDR3 is TGTGCCAGCAGCCAACGAACAGGGGGAGGGACTGAAGCTTTCTTT. Amino acids: CASSQRTGGGTEAFF. Full variable domain (rest looked up from reference TRBV7-6 and TRBJ1-1): GAGVSQSPRYKVTKRGQDVALRCDPISGHVSLYWYRQALGQGPEFLTYFNYEAQQDKSGLPNDRFSAERPEGSISTLTIQRTEQRDSAMYRCASSQRTGGGTEAFFGQGTRLTVV.

V gene TRBV10-3 combines with J gene TRBJ2-3, with 7 positions matching TRBD2. Per the germline V gene, CDR1 is ENHRY and CDR2 is SYGVKD. V shed 6 bases and J 3 bases; nucleotides not matched to a gene: 15. This CDR3 region has 17 residues. CDR3 loop: CAISGSTEAGETDTQYF. The CDR3 bases are TGTGCCATCAGCGGATCTACGGAGGCGGGGGAGACAGATACGCAGTATTTT.

In the case of this clone: A read error may produce the germline difference seen at one junction end. J is TRBJ2-1 and V is TRBV7-7; 11 bases agree with TRBD1. The CDR3 spans 15 residues. Germline CDR1 and CDR2: SSHAT and FNYEAQ (reference sequence). The chain's CDR3 is CASSQSGTGGNEQFF. CDR3 in DNA: TGTGCTAGCAGCCAATCCGGGACAGGGGGGAATGAGCAGTTCTTC.

V and J are TRBV20-1 and TRBJ1-1, with D hard to call. The CDR3 has 11 amino acids. V was shortened by 1 base and J by 6 bases, with 6 bases between the two germline ends. From germline, CDR1 is DFQATT and CDR2 SNEGSKA (reference sequence). The DNA of the CDR3 is TGCAGTGCTAGAGCCAGCGCTGAAGCTTTCTTT. Translating gives CSARASAEAFF.

Here the CDR3 reads CASSQGYGTSGDTDTQYF. CDR3 bases: TGTGCCAGCAGCCAAGGGTATGGGACTAGCGGAGACACAGATACGCAGTATTTT. The V call is TRBV4-2, the J call TRBJ2-3; 11 bases match TRBD2. The CDR3 length is 18 residues. The trim removed 1 base at V and 2 bases at J, leaving 8 bases unmatched. From germline, CDR1 is LGHNA and CDR2 YNFKEQ.